These 12 T cell receptor beta chains originate from one sample sequenced in a study of blood T cells in healthy people across ages (dated by TCRdb to 2013 to 2016). Library preparation was by 5' RACE. TCRdb records Illumina HiSeq 2500 as the sequencer. A second PCR of about 6 to 12 cycles was run with a J-beta primer mix and a sample-barcoded 5' primer. TCRdb passed the public sequencing reads through fastp at Q25 and MiXCR, retaining productive beta sequences. Every CDR3 protein is listed once, alongside the most common genes and DNA of its rows. The sample yields 450,000 to 600,000 distinct CDR3 sequences; about 28% were counted once. The ten largest make up 3.6% of the sample. The same data also contributed to another study, on T cells of mothers and their children.

The sequenced material came from blood. Source of these receptors: a boy under 10 years old in good health.

The chain employs TRBV7-2 and TRBJ2-1, with D maybe TRBD2 (5 bases). CDR1 is SGHTA and CDR2 is FQGNSA in the germline V gene. Trimming removed 2 bases at V and 7 bases at J, with 15 bases between. The CDR3 is 15 amino acids. CDR3 DNA: TGTGCCAGCAGCTTATATTGGGAGTTCGGGAATGAGCAGTTCTTC. It yields the protein CASSLYWEFGNEQFF.

This clonotype was observed at least ten times. V is TRBV4-3 and J is TRBJ2-3; D unclear. V lost 0 bases, J lost 3 bases, and 7 bases lay in between. The CDR3 is made up of 14 amino acids. Germline CDR1 and CDR2: LGHNA and YSLEER. The DNA for the CDR3 is TGCGCCAGCAGCCAAGATATTGGAACAGATACGCAGTATTTT. Translated, it gives CASSQDIGTDTQYF.

V gene TRBV7-9 combines with J gene TRBJ2-1; tentatively, D is TRBD1 or TRBD2 (6 bases each). The CDR3 extends over 14 amino acids. V lost 3 bases and J lost 13, with 19 bases in between. Looked up from germline, CDR1 is SEHNR and CDR2 is FQNEAQ (reference sequence). The CDR3 DNA sequence: TGTGCCAGCAGCTTCGGGGGCGTGGAAGAGACTCAGTTCTTC. It specifies CASSFGGVEETQFF. Variable domain in full (rest from reference TRBV7-9 and TRBJ2-1): DTGVSQNPRHKITKRGQNVTFRCDPISEHNRLYWYRQTLGQGPEFLTYFQNEAQLEKSRLLSDRFSAERPKGSFSTLEIQRTEQGDSAMYLCASSFGGVEETQFFGPGTRLTVL.

This clonotype was found a few times. V is TRBV20-1 and J is TRBJ2-5; D possibly corresponds to TRBD2 (5 bases). With the DNA end fitting TRBJ2-1 better, the J assignment may be wrong. The CDR3 consists of 12 residues. Germline-derived CDR1 and CDR2 are DFQATT and SNEGSKA (reference sequence). Written as DNA, the CDR3 is TGCAGTGCCGTGTCCCTGAGGGATGAGCAGTTCTTC. Amino acids: CSAVSLRDEQFF.

This clonotype turned up a few times. The chain carries TRBV29-1 and TRBJ1-1; no clear D gene. The CDR3 totals 11 residues. Germline lookup yields CDR1 SQVTM and CDR2 ANQGSEA. V gave up 6 bases and J gave up 5 bases, with 10 bases separating them. The CDR3 DNA reads TGCAGCGTCTCAGCGGCGACTGAAGCTTTCTTT. Amino acids: CSVSAATEAFF.

This clonotype has more than one count but fewer than ten. The V gene is TRBV29-1, the J gene TRBJ2-2; 11 bases are a match to TRBD2. This CDR3 is built from 12 residues. J was trimmed by 6 bases and V by 7 bases; bases with no gene match: 1. The V gene's germline CDR1 is SQVTM and CDR2 ANQGSEA. CDR3 region: CSGGLAAGELFF. The CDR3 DNA sequence: TGCAGCGGGGGACTAGCGGCCGGGGAGCTGTTTTTT.

This clonotype was seen a handful of times. The chain's CDR3 is CSARDQRGSGNTIYF. The CDR3 region has the DNA TGCAGTGCTAGAGATCAAAGGGGCTCTGGAAACACCATATATTTT. V and J are TRBV20-1 and TRBJ1-3; a weak D match, TRBD1 (5 bases). V shed 0 bases and J shed 0 bases, with 9 bases lying between them. Germline V gives CDR1 DFQATT, CDR2 SNEGSKA (reference sequence). The CDR3 totals 15 residues.

The V gene is TRBV4-1, the J gene TRBJ1-4; 11 nucleotides agree with TRBD1. Per the germline V gene, CDR1 is MGHRA and CDR2 is YSYEKL. Germline trimming cut 3 bases from V and 3 bases from J; bases unmatched to any gene: 3. The CDR3 length is 16 residues. For the CDR3, the DNA is TGCGCCAGCAGCCACGGACAGGGGGCATCTAATGAAAAACTGTTTTTT. Protein sequence: CASSHGQGASNEKLFF.

This clonotype showed up just a few times. The chain combines TRBV4-1 with TRBJ1-4; D uncertain. Trimming left V 0 bases short and J 4 bases short, with 6 bases between. Germline V gene sequence: CDR1 MGHRA, CDR2 YSYEKL. This CDR3 contains 14 residues. CDR3 residues: CASSQDRNNEKLFF. The DNA for the CDR3 is TGCGCCAGCAGCCAAGACAGGAATAATGAAAAACTGTTTTTT.

This chain links TRBV19 with TRBJ2-2; 8 bases agree with TRBD1. Germline V gene data show CDR1 as LNHDA and CDR2 as SQIVND (reference sequence). J was trimmed by 7 bases and V by 3 bases; bases with no gene match: 7. The CDR3 loop spans 15 amino acids. The CDR3 reads CASSMTGTGVGELFF. The CDR3, as DNA: TGTGCCAGTAGTATGACCGGGACAGGTGTCGGGGAGCTGTTTTTT. Supplemented by reference TRBV19 and TRBJ2-2, the full variable domain reads DGGITQSPKYLFRKEGQNVTLSCEQNLNHDAMYWYRQDPGQGLRLIYYSQIVNDFQKGDIAEGYSVSREKKESFPLTVTSAQKNPTAFYLCASSMTGTGVGELFFGEGSRLTVL.

This chain links TRBV12-3 or TRBV12-4 with TRBJ2-3; TRBD2 matches at 9 bases. The CDR3 contains 14 residues. The J segment lost 7 bases and the V segment lost 4 bases, leaving 6 bases of the junction unmatched. DNA of the CDR3: TGTGCCAGCAGTTCGGCTAGCGGGGCTCATACGCAGTATTTT. It is translated as CASSSASGAHTQYF.

The genes are TRBV20-1 and TRBJ1-1, with 7 bases fitting TRBD1. Germline CDR1 DFQATT, CDR2 SNEGSKA (reference sequence). V trimming: 3 bases; J trimming: 7 bases; junction bases outside the gene matches: 5. The CDR3 is 12 amino acids. The CDR3 DNA sequence: TGCAGTGCTAGGGGACAGAGAGGTGAAGCTTTCTTT. Amino acid sequence: CSARGQRGEAFF.